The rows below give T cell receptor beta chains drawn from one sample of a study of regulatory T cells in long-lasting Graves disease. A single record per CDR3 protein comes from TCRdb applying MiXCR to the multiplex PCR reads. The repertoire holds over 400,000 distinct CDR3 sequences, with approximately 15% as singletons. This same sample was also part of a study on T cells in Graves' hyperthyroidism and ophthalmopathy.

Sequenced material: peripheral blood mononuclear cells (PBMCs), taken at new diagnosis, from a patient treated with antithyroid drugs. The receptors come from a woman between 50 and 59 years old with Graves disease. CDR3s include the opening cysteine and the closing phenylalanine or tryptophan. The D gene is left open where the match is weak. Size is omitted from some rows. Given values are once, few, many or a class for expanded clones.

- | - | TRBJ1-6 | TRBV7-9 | TGTGCCAGCACAGGCTCCTATAATTCACCCCTCCACTTT | CASTGSYNSPLHF
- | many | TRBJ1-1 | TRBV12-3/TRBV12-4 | TGTGCCAGCAGTCGACGGGTGGGGGAAGCTTTCTTT | CASSRRVGEAFF
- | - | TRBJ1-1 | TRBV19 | TGTGCCAGTAGTTTCGCGGGACAAAAGAACACTGAAGCTTTCTTT | CASSFAGQKNTEAFF
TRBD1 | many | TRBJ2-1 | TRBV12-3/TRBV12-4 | TGTGCCAGCACTCACCGGGACAGTTTTTCAAATGAGCAGTTCTTC | CASTHRDSFSNEQFF
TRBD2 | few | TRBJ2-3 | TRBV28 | TGTGCCGCAAACCAAGCGGGAGAGGTTGCAACGCAGTATTTT | CAANQAGEVATQYF
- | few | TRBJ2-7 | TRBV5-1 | TGCGCCAGCAGCTTGGAGGTTGTAAGCTACGAGCAGTACTTC | CASSLEVVSYEQYF
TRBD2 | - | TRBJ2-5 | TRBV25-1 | TGTGCCAGCAGTGAATATTCTACTAGCGGGGGGGAGACCCAGTACTTC | CASSEYSTSGGETQYF
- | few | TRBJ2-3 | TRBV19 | TGTGCCAGCAGTGCCTACCGGGGAGATACGCAGTATTTT | CASSAYRGDTQYF
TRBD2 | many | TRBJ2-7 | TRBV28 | TGTGCCAGCAGTTTTACTAGCGGAAACTACGAGCAGTACTTC | CASSFTSGNYEQYF
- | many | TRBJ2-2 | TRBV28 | TGTGCCAGCAGTTTAATAAGGGGCACCGGGGAGCTGTTTTTT | CASSLIRGTGELFF
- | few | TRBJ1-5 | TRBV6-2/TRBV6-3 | TGTGCCAGCAGTGAAGCAGGATGGGGTCAGCCCCAGCATTTT | CASSEAGWGQPQHF
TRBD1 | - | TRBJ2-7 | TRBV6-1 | TGTGCCAGCAGTGAACTGGCTGGGACAGGGCTGTACGAGCAGTACTTC | CASSELAGTGLYEQYF
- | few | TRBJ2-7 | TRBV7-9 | TGTGCCAGCAGCCTAGGACCCGGCTACGAGCAGTACTTC | CASSLGPGYEQYF
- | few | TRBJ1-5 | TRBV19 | TGTGCCAGTAGCAAGGACGGAAGTCTTGGCAATCAGCCCCAGCATTTT | CASSKDGSLGNQPQHF
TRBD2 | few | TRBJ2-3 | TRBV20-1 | TGCAGTGCTAGGAGTCTAGCGGGAGCCGCAGATACGCAGTATTTT | CSARSLAGAADTQYF
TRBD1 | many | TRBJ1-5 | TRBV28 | TGTGCCAGCAGTTCCGAGGGGGCGGGCAATCAGCCCCAGCATTTT | CASSSEGAGNQPQHF
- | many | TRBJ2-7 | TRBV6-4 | TGTGCCAGCAGTTACTCGAGGGGCTACGAGCAGTACTTC | CASSYSRGYEQYF
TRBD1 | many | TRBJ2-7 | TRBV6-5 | TGTGCCAGCAGTTACTCTACAGGGGGCTCCTACGAGCAGTACTTC | CASSYSTGGSYEQYF
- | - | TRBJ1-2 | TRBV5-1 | TGCGCCAGCAGACTCAATGGGGGCTATGGCTACACCTTC | CASRLNGGYGYTF
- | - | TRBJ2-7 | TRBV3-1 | TGTGCCAGCAGCCAAGGCCCGGGACGCGAGCAGTACTTC | CASSQGPGREQYF
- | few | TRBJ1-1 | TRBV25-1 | TGTGCCAGCAGTGAATCCACTGAAGCTTTCTTT | CASSESTEAFF
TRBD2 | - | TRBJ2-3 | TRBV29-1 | TGCAGCGTTGACTGGGCGGGAGCGGTTGCAGATACGCAGTATTTT | CSVDWAGAVADTQYF
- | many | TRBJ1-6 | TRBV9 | TGTGCCAGCAGCGTAGAGGGCCGGAATTCACCCCTCCACTTT | CASSVEGRNSPLHF
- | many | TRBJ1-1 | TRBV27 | TGTGCCAGCAGTTCCCCCACCTCCGGGGGGATGAACACTGAAGCTTTCTTT | CASSSPTSGGMNTEAFF